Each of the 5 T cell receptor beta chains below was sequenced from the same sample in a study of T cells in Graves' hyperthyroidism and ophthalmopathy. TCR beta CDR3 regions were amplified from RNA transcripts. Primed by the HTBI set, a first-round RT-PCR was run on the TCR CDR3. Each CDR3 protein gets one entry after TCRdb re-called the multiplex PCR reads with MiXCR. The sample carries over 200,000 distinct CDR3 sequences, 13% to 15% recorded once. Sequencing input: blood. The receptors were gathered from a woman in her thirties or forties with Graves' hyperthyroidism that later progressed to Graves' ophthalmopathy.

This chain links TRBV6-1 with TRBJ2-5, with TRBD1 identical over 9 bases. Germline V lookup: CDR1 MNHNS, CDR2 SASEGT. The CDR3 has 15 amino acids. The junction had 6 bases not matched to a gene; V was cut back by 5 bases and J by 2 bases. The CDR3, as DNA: TGTGCCAGCAGTTTGACAGGGGGAAGGCAAGAGACCCAGTACTTC. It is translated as CASSLTGGRQETQYF.

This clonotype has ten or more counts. CDR3 sequence (DNA): TGTGCCAGCAGTGGGGGCTCTCGGACAGGCGTTGAAAAACTGTTTTTT. This codes for CASSGGSRTGVEKLFF. The rearrangement uses TRBV6-1 and TRBJ1-4; 7 bases agree with TRBD1. Germline assignment: CDR1 MNHNS and CDR2 SASEGT. The CDR3 length is 16 residues. Trimming removed 4 bases from V and 7 bases from J; junction bases left unmatched: 12.

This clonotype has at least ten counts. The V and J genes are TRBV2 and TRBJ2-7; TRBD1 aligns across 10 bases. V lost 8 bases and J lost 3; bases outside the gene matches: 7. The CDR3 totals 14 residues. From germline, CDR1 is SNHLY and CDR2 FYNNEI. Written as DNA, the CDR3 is TGTGCCAGCCGAACGGGACAGGGGAGCTACGAGCAGTACTTC. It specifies CASRTGQGSYEQYF. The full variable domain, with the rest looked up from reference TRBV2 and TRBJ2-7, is EPEVTQTPSHQVTQMGQEVILRCVPISNHLYFYWYRQILGQKVEFLVSFYNNEISEKSEIFDDQFSVERPDGSNFTLKIRSTKLEDSAMYFCASRTGQGSYEQYFGPGTRLTVT.

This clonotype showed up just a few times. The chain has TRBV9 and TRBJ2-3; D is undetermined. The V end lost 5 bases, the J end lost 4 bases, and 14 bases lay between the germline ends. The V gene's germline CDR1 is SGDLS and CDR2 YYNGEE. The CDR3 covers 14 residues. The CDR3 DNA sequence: TGTGCCAGCAGTACTGCCATTGGGTCAGATACGCAGTATTTT. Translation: CASSTAIGSDTQYF.

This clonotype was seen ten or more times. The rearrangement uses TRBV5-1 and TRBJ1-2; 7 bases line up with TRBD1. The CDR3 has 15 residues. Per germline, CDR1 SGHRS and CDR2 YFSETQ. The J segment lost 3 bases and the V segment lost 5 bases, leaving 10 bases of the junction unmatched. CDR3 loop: CASSRRGRGDYGYTF. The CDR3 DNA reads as TGCGCCAGCAGTCGTAGGGGGCGTGGGGACTATGGCTACACCTTC.